The 10 T cell receptor beta chains in this list originate from one sample, sequenced in a study of shared clonotypes between healthy human individuals (dated by TCRdb to 2020 to 2022). Receptor libraries were prepared by the immunoSEQ multiplex PCR assay. Here the immuneACCESS table is served through TCRdb, limited to in-frame sequences with V and J called. Missing clones are a known gap in these copies; in checked studies unresolved V genes cover under half, and the rest lacks a known reason. Here the sample has about 2 million clones; 85% to 95% occur a single time. The top ten hold 0.13% of the sample. Material for sequencing was naive CD4+ T cells sorted from blood. The meaning of the sample's cell subset or site label: CD45RA+ positively selected. These receptor sequences come from a man between 18 and 29 years old in good health.

This clone came up once. The chain uses TRBV5-6 and TRBJ1-6; perhaps TRBD1 as D (5 bases). The CDR3 consists of 18 residues. Germline V lookup: CDR1 SGHDT, CDR2 YYEEEE. The V and J ends lost 4 bases and 5 bases respectively, with 22 bases between them. CDR3 bases: TGTGCCAGCAGCGGCCGGGGGAGCCCCCTCGTAGATAATTCACCCCTCCACTTT. Its translation: CASSGRGSPLVDNSPLHF. Full variable domain (rest looked up from reference TRBV5-6 and TRBJ1-6): DAGVTQSPTHLIKTRGQQVTLRCSPKSGHDTVSWYQQALGQGPQFIFQYYEEEERQRGNFPDRFSGHQFPNYSSELNVNALLLGDSALYLCASSGRGSPLVDNSPLHFGNGTRLTVT.

The V call is TRBV6-5, the J call TRBJ2-2; the match to TRBD2 covers 10 bases. Germline trimming cut 5 bases from V and 4 bases from J; bases unmatched to any gene: 4. Germline CDR1 and CDR2: MNHEY and SVGAGI. The CDR3 has 15 residues. Here the CDR3 DNA reads TGTGCCAGCAGTAAACCTAGCGGGAGCACCGGGGAGCTGTTTTTT. This translates into CASSKPSGSTGELFF.

The chain carries TRBV7-2 and TRBJ2-1; D gene uncertain. The CDR3 loop spans 18 amino acids. V shed 1 base and J shed 0 bases, with 16 bases lying between them. The germline CDR1 and CDR2 sequences are SGHTA and FQGNSA. CDR3 nucleotides: TGTGCCAGCAGCTTAGTGGTTTCCCTGGGCACCTCCTACAATGAGCAGTTCTTC. Translated, it gives CASSLVVSLGTSYNEQFF.

The chain joins TRBV11-3 to TRBJ2-3; 7 nucleotides agree with TRBD2. The CDR3 consists of 18 residues. V shed 5 bases, J shed 4 bases, and the junction held 18 bases outside the gene matches. Germline V gives CDR1 SGHNT, CDR2 YENEEA. The CDR3 here is CASSLGQLGEGGPDTQYF. As DNA, the CDR3 is TGTGCCAGCAGCCTGGGCCAATTGGGGGAGGGTGGGCCAGATACGCAGTATTTT.

The chain employs TRBV5-1 and TRBJ1-5; tentatively, D is TRBD1 (6 bases). CDR1 is SGHRS, CDR2 YFSETQ, per germline. CDR3 length equals 15 residues. V lost 3 bases to trimming and J lost 5 bases, with 15 bases between them. CDR3 coding DNA: TGCGCCAGCAGCTGGAGCGGGACAAGCGATCAGCCCCAGCATTTT. Protein: CASSWSGTSDQPQHF.

The gene calls are TRBV28 and TRBJ2-7; D is unresolved. The ends were cut back, 6 bases at V and 6 bases at J, with 9 bases in the middle. Germline V gives CDR1 MDHEN, CDR2 SYDVKM. CDR3 size: 11 residues. CDR3 in amino acids: CASSTDPEQYF. The CDR3 coding sequence is TGTGCCAGCAGCACGGACCCCGAGCAGTACTTC.

The genes are TRBV29-1 and TRBJ2-4; 7 bases agree with TRBD1. The V gene end was trimmed by 7 bases and the J gene end by 2 bases; junction bases not matched to a gene: 8. There are 14 residues in the CDR3. Germline loops: CDR1 SQVTM, CDR2 ANQGSEA. CDR3 sequence: CSATGSITKNIQYF. CDR3 sequence (DNA): TGCAGCGCGACAGGGAGTATAACCAAAAACATTCAGTACTTC.

The gene calls are TRBV6-1 and TRBJ2-5; no definite D call. The germline gives CDR1 MNHNS, CDR2 SASEGT. CDR3 length equals 15 residues. The V gene lost 6 bases and the J gene lost 1 base, with 15 bases spanning the gap. The CDR3 here is CASSGGYLSQETQYF. The CDR3 DNA sequence: TGTGCCAGCAGCGGTGGCTACCTAAGCCAAGAGACCCAGTACTTC.

The chain employs TRBV18 and TRBJ2-7, with 7 bases aligning to TRBD2. Germline loops: CDR1 KGHSH, CDR2 LQKENI. CDR3 length equals 16 residues. J lost 5 bases, V lost 6 bases, and 16 bases had no gene match. The CDR3 bases are TGTGCCAGCTCCCCGCTTAGGGGCGGGAGTCTCGACGAGCAGTACTTC. This codes for CASSPLRGGSLDEQYF.

In nucleotides, the CDR3 is TGTGCCAGCAGTCCCGGGACAGGGGGCTCTGGCTACACCTTC. Protein: CASSPGTGGSGYTF. This chain uses TRBV6-1 with TRBJ1-2; TRBD1 aligns across 12 bases. CDR3 size: 14 residues. Germline CDR1 MNHNS, CDR2 SASEGT. V lost 5 bases and J lost 7; bases outside the gene matches: 5.